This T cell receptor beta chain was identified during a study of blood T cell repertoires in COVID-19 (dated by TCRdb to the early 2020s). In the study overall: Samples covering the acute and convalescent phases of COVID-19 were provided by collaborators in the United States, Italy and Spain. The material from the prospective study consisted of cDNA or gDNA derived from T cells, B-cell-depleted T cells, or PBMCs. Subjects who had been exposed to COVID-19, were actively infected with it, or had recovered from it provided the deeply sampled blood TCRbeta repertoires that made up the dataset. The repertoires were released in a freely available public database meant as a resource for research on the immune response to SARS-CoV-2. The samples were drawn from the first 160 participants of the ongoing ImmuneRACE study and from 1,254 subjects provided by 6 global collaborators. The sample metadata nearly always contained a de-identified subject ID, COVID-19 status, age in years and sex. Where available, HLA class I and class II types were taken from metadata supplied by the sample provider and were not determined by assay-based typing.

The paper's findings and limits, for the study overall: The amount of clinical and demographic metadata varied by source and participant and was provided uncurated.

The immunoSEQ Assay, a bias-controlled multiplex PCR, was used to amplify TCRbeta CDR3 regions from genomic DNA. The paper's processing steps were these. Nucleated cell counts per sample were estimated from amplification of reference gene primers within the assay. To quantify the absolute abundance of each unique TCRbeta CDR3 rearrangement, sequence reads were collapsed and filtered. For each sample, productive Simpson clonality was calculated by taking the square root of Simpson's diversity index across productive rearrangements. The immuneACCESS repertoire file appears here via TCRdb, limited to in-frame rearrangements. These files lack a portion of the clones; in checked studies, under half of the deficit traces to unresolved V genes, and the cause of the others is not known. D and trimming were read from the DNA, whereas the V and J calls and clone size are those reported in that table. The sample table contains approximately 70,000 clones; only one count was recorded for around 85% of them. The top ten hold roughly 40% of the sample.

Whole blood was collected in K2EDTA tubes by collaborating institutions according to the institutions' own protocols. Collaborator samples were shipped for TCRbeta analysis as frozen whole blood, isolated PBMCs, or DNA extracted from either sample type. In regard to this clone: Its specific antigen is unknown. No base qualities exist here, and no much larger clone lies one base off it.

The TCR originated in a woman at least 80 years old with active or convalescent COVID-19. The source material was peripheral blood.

The CDR3 loop reads CASSLTGYNSPLHF. The DNA reads as follows: TGTGCCAGCAGCTTGACGGGATATAATTCACCCCTCCACTTT. The chain employs TRBV5-6 and TRBJ1-6; the D gene remains uncertain. V sheds 1 base and J sheds 4 bases, leaving 6 bases between their ends. The germline V gene specifies SGHDT as CDR1 and YYEEEE as CDR2. Measured from the cysteine to the phenylalanine, the CDR3 is 14 residues long. Solely the CDR3 DNA is kept, with 42 bases framed from the first base.